A selection of T cell receptor beta chains follows, all from one sample in a study of blood T cell repertoires in COVID-19. Data came from immunoSEQ multiplex PCR; TCRdb stores just in-frame clones and leaves some out. The data show some 31,000 clones, about 90% seen once. Material for sequencing was peripheral blood. Source of these receptors: a man between 50 and 59 years old with active COVID-19. The CDR3 runs from the conserved cysteine through the conserved F or W. The D gene is left open where the match is weak. Size is omitted from some rows. Given values are once, few, many or a class for expanded clones.

cdr3_length j_call clone_size d_call v_call cdr3_nt cdr3_aa
12 TRBJ2-3 once NA TRBV29-1 TGCAGCGCACACAGGGATCCAGATACGCAGTATTTT CSAHRDPDTQYF
13 TRBJ2-5 NA NA TRBV7-9 TGTGCCAGCAGCTTAGGGCTCGGGGAGACCCAGTACTTC CASSLGLGETQYF
13 TRBJ2-5 NA NA TRBV20-1 TGCAGTGCTAGTTCTGCACGGCGGGAGACCCAGTACTTC CSASSARRETQYF
15 TRBJ1-2 NA TRBD1 TRBV4-1 TGCGCCAGCAGCCAACCTCGACAGGGAGACTATGGCTACACCTTC CASSQPRQGDYGYTF
14 TRBJ1-2 NA TRBD1 TRBV28 TGTGCCAGCAGTTCACAGGGGGCACACTATGGCTACACCTTC CASSSQGAHYGYTF
15 TRBJ2-7 once NA TRBV5-1 TGCGCCAGCAGCGCAACCGGGACATGGGCCAACGAGCAGTACTTC CASSATGTWANEQYF
14 TRBJ2-3 NA NA TRBV7-8 TGTGCCAGCAGCTTAGCCCCTATGTCAGATACGCAGTATTTT CASSLAPMSDTQYF
14 TRBJ2-2 NA NA TRBV7-9 TGTGCCAGCAGCCCAGGACAGTTCACCGGGGAGCTGTTTTTT CASSPGQFTGELFF
15 TRBJ2-5 NA TRBD2 TRBV11-3 TGTGCCAGCAGTTCCGGGACTAGCGGGGGTGAGACCCAGTACTTC CASSSGTSGGETQYF
15 TRBJ1-2 NA TRBD1 TRBV4-1 TGCGCCAGCAGCCACCCCGAGGAGGGGGCACGGGGCTACACCTTC CASSHPEEGARGYTF
15 TRBJ2-2 NA TRBD2 TRBV30 TGTGCCTGGAGTTCACTAGCGAAGGACACCGGGGAGCTGTTTTTT CAWSSLAKDTGELFF
14 TRBJ1-1 NA NA TRBV28 TGTGCCAGCAGTTTACCAGGGGAGAACACTGAAGCTTTCTTT CASSLPGENTEAFF
15 TRBJ2-7 NA TRBD2 TRBV4-1 TGCGCCAGCAGCCAAGCCTCCAGCGGGGCCTACGAGCAGTACTTC CASSQASSGAYEQYF
10 TRBJ1-3 NA NA TRBV28 TGTGCCAGCACCGGGGACACCATATATTTT CASTGDTIYF
14 TRBJ1-6 NA NA TRBV10-3 TGTGCCATCAGTGATTCCAGGGGAGATTCACCCCTCCACTTT CAISDSRGDSPLHF
16 TRBJ2-1 NA TRBD2 TRBV28 TGTGCCAGCAGCCTTCGGACTAGCGGGAGAGTGGATGAGCAGTTCTTC CASSLRTSGRVDEQFF
14 TRBJ2-3 NA NA TRBV7-9 TGTGCCAGCAGCTTAGGTAGTGGAGCAGATACGCAGTATTTT CASSLGSGADTQYF
14 TRBJ2-7 NA TRBD1 TRBV3-1/TRBV3-2 TGTGCCAGCAGCCAAAGGGACAGCTCCTACGAGCAGTACTTC CASSQRDSSYEQYF
11 TRBJ2-1 few NA TRBV5-4 TGTGCCAGCAGCTTGGCGGATGAGCAGTTCTTC CASSLADEQFF
15 TRBJ1-5 once NA TRBV20-1 TGCAGTGCTAGTGATATATCAGGGGGCAATCAGCCCCAGCATTTT CSASDISGGNQPQHF
15 TRBJ2-1 NA TRBD1 TRBV18 TGTGCCAGCTCACCACGGACAGGGGGTCTCAATGAGCAGTTCTTC CASSPRTGGLNEQFF
14 TRBJ2-2 few NA TRBV7-9 TGTGCCAGCAGCTTAGTTTCTTCCACCGGGGAGCTGTTTTTT CASSLVSSTGELFF
13 TRBJ2-7 NA TRBD1 TRBV25-1 TGTGCCAGCAGGAGGGACAGCTCCTACGAGCAGTACTTC CASRRDSSYEQYF
15 TRBJ1-1 NA NA TRBV7-9 TGTGCCAGCAGCTTAGTACGGACAGTGAACACTGAAGCTTTCTTT CASSLVRTVNTEAFF
19 TRBJ2-2 NA TRBD2 TRBV10-1 TGCGCCAGCAGTGCTTCCGGACTAGCGGGAAACAAGAACACCGGGGAGCTGTTTTTT CASSASGLAGNKNTGELFF
14 TRBJ2-3 NA NA TRBV7-9 TGTGCCAGCAGCACACGACAGTTCACAGATACGCAGTATTTT CASSTRQFTDTQYF
16 TRBJ2-7 NA NA TRBV28 TGTGCCAGCAGTTTAACCTCCGGGACACTTACTACAGAGCAGTACTTC CASSLTSGTLTTEQYF
15 TRBJ1-2 NA NA TRBV7-9 TGTGCCAGCAGCTTAGCTAAGATACTTAACTATGGCTACACCTTC CASSLAKILNYGYTF
14 TRBJ2-3 NA NA TRBV10-3 TGTGCCAACAAAGACTGGGGTAGCGCAGATACGCAGTATTTT CANKDWGSADTQYF
15 TRBJ2-7 NA NA TRBV7-9 TGTGCCAGCAGCTTACAGGGCGAATTCTCCTACGAGCAGTACTTC CASSLQGEFSYEQYF
16 TRBJ2-3 NA NA TRBV25-1 TGTGCCAGCAGTCCGACTAGTCATCGCCTCACAGATACGCAGTATTTT CASSPTSHRLTDTQYF
17 TRBJ2-1 NA TRBD1 TRBV5-5 TGTGCCAGCAGCGAGGAAGCCAGGGGGCCGAAGGGCAATGAGCAGTTCTTC CASSEEARGPKGNEQFF
15 TRBJ2-7 NA TRBD1 TRBV25-1 TGTGCCAGCAGTAGAGGTTCAGGGGGCTACCACGAGCAGTACTTC CASSRGSGGYHEQYF
19 TRBJ1-5 NA NA TRBV5-6 TGTGCCAGCAGCTTGGGTCCCTGGACAGAGGAAATTAGCAATCAGCCCCAGCATTTT CASSLGPWTEEISNQPQHF
13 TRBJ2-7 NA NA TRBV5-4 TGTGCCAGCAGCTTGGGACTAGGCGCCGAGCAGTACTTC CASSLGLGAEQYF
14 TRBJ1-1 NA TRBD1 TRBV27 TGTGCCAGCAGTGTGGCAGGGGGGCACACTGAAGCTTTCTTT CASSVAGGHTEAFF
15 TRBJ2-5 NA NA TRBV29-1 TGCAGCGCGCTACGAACCCCAGGGGTCCAAGAGACCCAGTACTTC CSALRTPGVQETQYF
16 TRBJ2-2 NA TRBD1 TRBV6-5 TGTGCCAGCAGTTACCTAGGACAGGGGGGCGTCGGGGAGCTGTTTTTT CASSYLGQGGVGELFF
17 TRBJ1-6 NA NA TRBV28 TGTGCCAGCAGTCCTTGGGGTTCGGGGGTGGTTAATTCACCCCTCCACTTT CASSPWGSGVVNSPLHF
13 TRBJ1-1 NA TRBD1 TRBV2 TGTGCCAGCACAGAGGTAGGGGGCGCAGGAGCTTTCTTT CASTEVGGAGAFF
15 TRBJ1-2 NA TRBD1 TRBV25-1 TGTGCCAGCAGTTTTCCGGGACAGGGGGCCGAAGGCTACACCTTC CASSFPGQGAEGYTF